Here is one TCR beta chain with its context. Its specificity is not known. Other DNA sequences in this specimen translate into the identical CDR3. Execution of the assay was at deep level. Per the authors' pipeline: Junction-only sequences without quality scores came from ImmunoSEQ, so filtering differed. Clones were sequenced by immunoSEQ multiplex PCR, and TCRdb holds only the in-frame ones, with some missing. That table gives V, J and clone size, and the DNA gave D and trimming. This table has around 2.5 million clones, more than 85% appearing once. The authors divided CD4+ cells into CD45RA+ naive and CD45RA-negative memory subsets. This sample was taken from a study of shared clonotypes between healthy human individuals. Study results and limitations: Clonotype sharing across donors was expected to vary with sequencing depth.

Trimming removed 7 bases from V and 2 bases from J; junction bases left unmatched: 4. CDR1 is SNHLY, CDR2 FYNNEI, per germline. The CDR3 sequence is 13 residues long. The sequenced material came from naive CD4+ T cells from PBMCs. The sample's subset: CD45RA+ positively selected. The V call is TRBV2, the J call TRBJ2-5; TRBD1 matches 7 bases. The sequence was obtained from a young man in good health. Some clones in this sample may be carry-over from other donors' samples. CDR3 in DNA: TGTGCCAGCACGGGGACAGTTCAAGAGACCCAGTACTTC. Amino acids: CASTGTVQETQYF.